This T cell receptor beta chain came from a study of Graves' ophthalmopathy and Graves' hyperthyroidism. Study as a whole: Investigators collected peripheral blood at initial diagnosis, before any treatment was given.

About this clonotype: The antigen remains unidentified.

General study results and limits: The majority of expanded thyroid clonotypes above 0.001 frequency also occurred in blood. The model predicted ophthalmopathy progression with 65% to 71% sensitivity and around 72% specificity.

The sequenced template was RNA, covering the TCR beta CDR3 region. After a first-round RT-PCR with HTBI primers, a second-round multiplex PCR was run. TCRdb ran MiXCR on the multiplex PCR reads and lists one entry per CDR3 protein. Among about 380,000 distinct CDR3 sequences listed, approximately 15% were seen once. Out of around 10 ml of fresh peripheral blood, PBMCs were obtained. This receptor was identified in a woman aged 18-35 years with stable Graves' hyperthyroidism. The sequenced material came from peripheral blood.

This chain's CDR3 is CASSLKGGGGIEAFF. Written as DNA, the CDR3 is TGTGCCAGCTCTCTGAAGGGAGGGGGAGGCATTGAAGCTTTCTTT. The V gene is TRBV18, the J gene TRBJ1-1; TRBD1 might be the D (6 bases). Trimming pared 6 bases from V and 7 bases from J, leaving 21 bases between. Germline CDR1 is KGHSH and CDR2 is LQKENI. This CDR3 contains 15 residues.